These 31 T cell receptor beta chains were sequenced from one sample in a study of follicular helper T cells after annual influenza vaccination. The time point was: 2015-2016 season, 7 days after influenza vaccination. Here immunoSEQ multiplex PCR was the method, and the copy in TCRdb shows in-frame clones only, minus some. The table includes just under 600 clones, roughly 77% detected once. Sequencing used CXCR5+ CD38+ circulating T follicular helper cells from blood, obtained 7 days after influenza vaccination. The subset was: circulating Tfh, non-naive CD4+CXCR5+PD-1+ (ICOS+CD38+ or ICOS-CD38-). All receptors derive from an adult who received the influenza vaccine.

The rearrangement links TRBV5-5 to TRBJ2-2; 7 bases line up with TRBD1. J lost 0 bases, V lost 1 base, and 3 bases had no gene match. The CDR3 is 16 residues long. Germline lookup yields CDR1 SGHKS and CDR2 YYEKEE (reference sequence). The CDR3 spells CASSLRDRSNTGELFF. The CDR3 DNA is TGTGCCAGCAGCTTGAGGGACAGATCGAACACCGGGGAGCTGTTTTTT.

CDR3 nucleotide sequence: TGTGCCAGCAGCCAAGATTGGGAGACCCAGTACTTC. Translated: CASSQDWETQYF. This chain connects TRBV14 to TRBJ2-5; D unclear. Germline V gene sequence: CDR1 SGHDN, CDR2 FVKESK. This CDR3 comprises 12 residues. V was pared by 0 bases and J by 5 bases, with 4 bases between.

The DNA of the CDR3 is TGTGCCAGTAGTACCCCGGGACAGGGGACCTACGAGCAGTACTTC. This gives the protein CASSTPGQGTYEQYF. This chain connects TRBV19 to TRBJ2-7, with 10 bases identical to TRBD1. CDR3 length equals 15 residues. The germline V gene has CDR1 LNHDA and CDR2 SQIVND (reference sequence). The V and J ends lost 4 bases and 2 bases, in that order; junction bases with no gene match: 5.

In nucleotides, the CDR3 is TGTGCCAGCAGTTATCAAAGCGGGAGGAACTACAATGAGCAGTTCTTC. As protein: CASSYQSGRNYNEQFF. The rearrangement joins TRBV7-9 to TRBJ2-1; 9 bases agree with TRBD2. This CDR3 is built from 16 residues. The V and J ends lost 6 bases and 3 bases, in that order; junction bases with no gene match: 9. Germline-derived CDR1 and CDR2 are SEHNR and FQNEAQ (reference sequence).

The chain joins TRBV5-1 to TRBJ1-1; D perhaps matches TRBD1 (6 bases). Germline V CDR1 and CDR2: SGHRS, YFSETQ. The germline V and J ends were trimmed by 6 bases and 1 base, with 10 bases remaining between them. The CDR3 consists of 13 residues. The CDR3 protein is CASNPTGNTEAFF. DNA of the CDR3: TGCGCCAGCAACCCGACAGGGAACACTGAAGCTTTCTTT.

CDR3 DNA sequence: TGCGCCAGCAGCCAAGACAGGTCGGCCGGGGCCAACGTCCTGACTTTC. Protein sequence: CASSQDRSAGANVLTF. The chain couples TRBV4-1 to TRBJ2-6; D gene uncertain. V lost 0 bases and J 4 bases, leaving 10 bases between the germline ends. CDR1 is MGHRA, CDR2 YSYEKL, per germline. This CDR3 contains 16 residues.

The V gene is TRBV30, the J gene TRBJ1-3; a possible D gene is TRBD1 (5 bases). Trimming shortened V by 3 bases and J by 7 bases, and 16 bases separated the two germline ends. The CDR3 has 14 amino acids. Germline V gene data show CDR1 as GTSNPN and CDR2 as SVGIG (reference sequence). The CDR3 nucleotides are TGTGCCTGGAGGGGGGTGAGTCCCGGGAACACCATATATTTT. This codes for CAWRGVSPGNTIYF.

The rearrangement uses TRBV6-1 and TRBJ2-3; no clear D. V lost 2 bases, J lost 5 bases, and 14 bases lay in between. The CDR3 extends over 15 amino acids. The germline CDR1 and CDR2 sequences are MNHNS and SASEGT. CDR3: CASSEHRSAGDTQYF. CDR3 in DNA: TGTGCCAGCAGTGAACACCGATCTGCAGGAGATACGCAGTATTTT.

This clone was seen once. This chain links TRBV14 with TRBJ2-5; 7 bases match TRBD1. The CDR3 covers 16 residues. The ends lost 6 bases at V and 1 base at J; junction bases unmatched: 11. The germline gives CDR1 SGHDN, CDR2 FVKESK. The CDR3 sequence: CASSPRQGTIQETQYF. For the CDR3, the DNA is TGTGCCAGCAGTCCCCGACAGGGTACGATCCAAGAGACCCAGTACTTC.

V and J are TRBV29-1 and TRBJ1-2; TRBD1 agrees at 7 bases. The V and J ends lost 7 bases and 4 bases, in that order; junction bases with no gene match: 12. This CDR3 contains 14 residues. CDR1 SQVTM and CDR2 ANQGSEA come from the germline V gene. CDR3 sequence: CSADTGTVSYGYTF. DNA for the CDR3: TGCAGCGCCGACACCGGGACAGTCAGCTATGGCTACACCTTC.

In nucleotides, the CDR3 is TGCGCCAGCAGCGCGGGACTAGCGGCTAGCACAGATACGCAGTATTTT. Encoded protein: CASSAGLAASTDTQYF. The rearrangement links TRBV5-1 to TRBJ2-3; 11 positions match TRBD2. The V segment lost 4 bases and the J segment 0 bases; nucleotides outside the gene matches: 4. The germline CDR1 and CDR2 sequences are SGHRS and YFSETQ. This CDR3 comprises 16 residues.

The CDR3 loop reads CASSPREGVKKAGYTF. In nucleotides, the CDR3 is TGTGCCAGCTCACCACGCGAGGGAGTGAAGAAGGCTGGCTACACCTTC. V and J are TRBV18 and TRBJ1-2, with D hard to call. This CDR3 is 16 amino acids long. Germline lookup yields CDR1 KGHSH and CDR2 LQKENI. V was clipped by 1 base and J by 7 bases, with 19 bases between them.

The CDR3, as DNA: TGTGCCAGTAGTAGCCCTTCCTGGCGGGGTTCGAAGAGCAATCAGCCCCAGCATTTT. Amino acid sequence: CASSSPSWRGSKSNQPQHF. This chain joins TRBV19 and TRBJ1-5, with no clear D. The germline gives CDR1 LNHDA, CDR2 SQIVND (reference sequence). Trimming left V 4 bases short and J 1 base short, with 23 bases between. The CDR3 has 19 residues.

This clone has a single count. One end of the junction varies from germline; a read error may be responsible. This chain joins TRBV19 and TRBJ1-5, with 8 bases lining up with TRBD1. The CDR3 length is 15 residues. Looked up from germline, CDR1 is LNHDA and CDR2 is SQIVND (reference sequence). CDR3 in amino acids: CASSIDRGRNQPQHF. In nucleotides, the CDR3 is TGTGCCAGTAGCATAGACAGGGGTCGCAATCAGCCCCAGCATTTT.

The J gene is TRBJ1-1, the V gene TRBV19; 7 positions agree with TRBD1. The CDR3 totals 16 residues. The J segment lost 0 bases and the V segment lost 9 bases, leaving 13 bases of the junction unmatched. Germline CDR1 is LNHDA and CDR2 is SQIVND (reference sequence). DNA of the CDR3: TGTGCCAGCCATAAAATCTCGACAGGGATGAACACTGAAGCTTTCTTT. This sequence encodes CASHKISTGMNTEAFF.

This sequence joins TRBV6-1 and TRBJ2-3, with 7 bases fitting TRBD2. V lost 3 bases and J lost 6; bases outside the gene matches: 0. CDR3 length equals 12 residues. Germline assignment: CDR1 MNHNS and CDR2 SASEGT. Written as DNA, the CDR3 is TGTGCCAGCAGTGAGGGGGGGGATACGCAGTATTTT. This sequence encodes CASSEGGDTQYF.

This clone was detected a few times. The V gene is TRBV14, the J gene TRBJ2-7, with TRBD1 identical over 8 bases. The CDR3 is made up of 14 amino acids. Per germline, CDR1 SGHDN and CDR2 FVKESK. The V gene end was trimmed by 4 bases and the J gene end by 4 bases; junction bases not matched to a gene: 6. CDR3 loop: CASSRNGQGYEQYF. In DNA form, the CDR3 reads TGTGCCAGCAGCCGGAACGGACAGGGTTACGAGCAGTACTTC. The full variable domain, rest sourced from reference TRBV14 and TRBJ2-7, is EAGVTQFPSHSVIEKGQTVTLRCDPISGHDNLYWYRRVMGKEIKFLLHFVKESKQDESGMPNNRFLAERTGGTYSTLKVQPAELEDSGVYFCASSRNGQGYEQYFGPGTRLTVT.

CDR3 protein: CASSLGIGRNTEAFF. CDR3 coding DNA: TGTGCCAGCAGCTTAGGCATAGGGAGGAACACTGAAGCTTTCTTT. V usage is TRBV7-2 and J usage is TRBJ1-1, with D uncertain. The CDR3 loop spans 15 amino acids. The V gene lost 1 base and the J gene lost 1 base, with 10 bases spanning the gap. CDR1 is SGHTA and CDR2 is FQGNSA in the germline V gene.

This chain uses TRBV9 with TRBJ2-5; TRBD2 matches at 10 bases. CDR1 SGDLS and CDR2 YYNGEE come from the germline V gene. The CDR3 spans 18 residues. V lost 4 bases, J lost 2 bases, and 14 bases stayed unmatched. This CDR3 reads CASSIHPLAGGVQETQYF. The CDR3 DNA reads as TGTGCCAGCAGCATCCACCCCTTAGCGGGGGGTGTACAAGAGACCCAGTACTTC.

The CDR3 loop reads CATKGGQGARAFF. CDR3 nucleotide sequence: TGTGCCACCAAAGGGGGGCAGGGGGCGCGAGCTTTCTTT. The V and J genes are TRBV28 and TRBJ1-1, with TRBD1 identical over 8 bases. CDR1 is MDHEN and CDR2 is SYDVKM in the germline V gene. The CDR3 consists of 13 residues. J was trimmed by 10 bases and V by 10 bases; bases with no gene match: 14.

This clone was counted once. The rearrangement uses TRBV28 and TRBJ1-1; the D gene is possibly TRBD1 (5 bases). V lost 10 bases and J lost 10, with 31 bases in between. Looked up from germline, CDR1 is MDHEN and CDR2 is SYDVKM. This CDR3 has 16 amino acids. CDR3 amino acids: CATNSPTRGMVGGAFF. The DNA for the CDR3 is TGTGCCACCAACTCTCCTACTCGGGGGATGGTTGGTGGAGCTTTCTTT.

The genes are TRBV27 and TRBJ1-2; D is undetermined. Germline V gene sequence: CDR1 MNHEY, CDR2 SMNVEV (reference sequence). The V and J ends lost 8 bases and 0 bases respectively, with 10 bases between them. This CDR3 is built from 13 residues. Here the CDR3 DNA reads TGTGCCAGCCGGGATGGAGCTAACTATGGCTACACCTTC. It yields the protein CASRDGANYGYTF.

The CDR3 spells CASSGAGDNLSYEQYF. CDR3 nucleotide sequence: TGTGCCAGCAGTGGGGCTGGGGACAATCTCTCCTACGAGCAGTACTTC. V usage is TRBV28 and J usage is TRBJ2-7; TRBD1 might be the D (6 bases). V lost 5 bases, J lost 0 bases, and 17 bases lay in between. CDR1 and CDR2 from the germline V gene are MDHEN and SYDVKM. This CDR3 region has 16 residues.

Remarks on this clone: This sample also contains other DNA sequences that code for the same CDR3. The gene calls are TRBV5-1 and TRBJ2-6, with 10 bases fitting TRBD1. CDR3 size: 17 residues. Germline-derived CDR1 and CDR2 are SGHRS and YFSETQ. V trimming: 3 bases; J trimming: 2 bases; junction bases outside the gene matches: 5. CDR3 DNA: TGCGCCAGCAGCTCCCGGGACAGGGGAACTGGGGCCAACGTCCTGACTTTC. Protein product: CASSSRDRGTGANVLTF.

V usage is TRBV6-1 and J usage is TRBJ1-5; D not resolved. The CDR3 extends over 13 amino acids. V was shortened by 2 bases and J by 4 bases, with 6 bases between the two germline ends. The V gene's germline CDR1 is MNHNS and CDR2 SASEGT. The CDR3 loop reads CASSERPNQPQHF. For the CDR3, the DNA is TGTGCCAGCAGTGAAAGGCCTAATCAGCCCCAGCATTTT.

The chain recombines TRBV30 with TRBJ1-2, with a tentative D call TRBD1 (5 bases). The CDR3 runs 13 residues. The germline V gene has CDR1 GTSNPN and CDR2 SVGIG (reference sequence). Trimming took 2 bases from V and 2 from J, leaving 9 bases between them. CDR3 loop: CAWSLTVNYGYTF. The CDR3 nucleotides are TGTGCCTGGAGTTTGACAGTAAACTATGGCTACACCTTC.

The J gene is TRBJ1-4, the V gene TRBV4-1; weak D call: TRBD1 (6 bases). V lost 4 bases and J lost 10, with 13 bases in between. The germline V gene has CDR1 MGHRA and CDR2 YSYEKL. This CDR3 comprises 13 residues. Here the CDR3 DNA reads TGCGCCAGCAGCCCGAAGACAGGACCAAAACTGTTTTTT. This translates into CASSPKTGPKLFF.

The rearrangement links TRBV10-3 to TRBJ1-4, with TRBD1 identical over 9 bases. The CDR3 length is 14 residues. Looked up from germline, CDR1 is ENHRY and CDR2 is SYGVKD. V shed 3 bases, J shed 7 bases, and the junction held 3 bases outside the gene matches. CDR3 nucleotides: TGTGCCATCAGTGAAGGGGGACAGGGTGAAAAACTGTTTTTT. Translated, it gives CAISEGGQGEKLFF.

This clone was detected once. The V gene is TRBV7-2, the J gene TRBJ2-7; possibly TRBD2 for D (7 bases). The V end was cut by 5 bases, the J end by 6 bases, with 14 bases between. The germline gives CDR1 SGHTA, CDR2 FQGNSA. The CDR3 extends over 13 amino acids. DNA of the CDR3: TGTGCCAGCAGCGGGGGGGCCTCCGGCGAGCAGTACTTC. It codes for CASSGGASGEQYF.

The chain employs TRBV5-5 and TRBJ1-2, with D possibly matching TRBD1 (5 bases). Germline values: CDR1 SGHKS, CDR2 YYEKEE (reference sequence). The CDR3 runs to 18 residues. V was cut by 4 bases and J by 2 bases, with 24 bases left in between. The CDR3 reads CASSPNPRLTGKNYGYTF. The CDR3 bases are TGTGCCAGCAGCCCAAACCCCAGACTTACAGGAAAAAACTATGGCTACACCTTC.

This clone came up a few times. J is TRBJ1-5 and V is TRBV2; TRBD1 is a possible D gene (5 bases). The germline V and J ends were trimmed by 5 bases and 4 bases, with 9 bases remaining between them. The CDR3 runs to 13 residues. Germline CDR1 reads SNHLY; CDR2 reads FYNNEI. The CDR3 DNA reads as TGTGCCAGCAGTTCCAGGGCAAATCAGCCCCAGCATTTT. This encodes CASSSRANQPQHF.